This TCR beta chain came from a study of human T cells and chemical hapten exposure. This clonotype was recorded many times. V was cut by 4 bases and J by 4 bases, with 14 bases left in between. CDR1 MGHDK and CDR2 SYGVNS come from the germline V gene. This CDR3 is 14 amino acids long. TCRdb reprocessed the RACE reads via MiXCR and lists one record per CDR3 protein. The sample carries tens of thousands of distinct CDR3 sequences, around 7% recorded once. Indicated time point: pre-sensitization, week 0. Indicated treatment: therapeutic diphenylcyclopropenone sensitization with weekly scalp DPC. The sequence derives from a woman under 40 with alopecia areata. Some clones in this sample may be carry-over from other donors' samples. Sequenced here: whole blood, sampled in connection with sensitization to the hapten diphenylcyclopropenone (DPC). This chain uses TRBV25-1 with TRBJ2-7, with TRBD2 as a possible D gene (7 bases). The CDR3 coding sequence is TGTGCCAGCAGTGTAAGGGGGGGCCGGTACGAGCAGTACTTC. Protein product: CASSVRGGRYEQYF.